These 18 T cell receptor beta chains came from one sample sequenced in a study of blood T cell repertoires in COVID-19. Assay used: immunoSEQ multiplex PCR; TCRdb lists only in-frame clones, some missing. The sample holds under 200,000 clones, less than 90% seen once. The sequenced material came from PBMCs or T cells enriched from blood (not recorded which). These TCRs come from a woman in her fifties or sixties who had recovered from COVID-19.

The CDR3: CASSYSGRSLKETQYF. The CDR3 nucleotides are TGTGCCAGCAGTTACTCTGGTAGATCCCTAAAAGAGACCCAGTACTTC. This chain connects TRBV6-5 to TRBJ2-5; D is uncertain. V was trimmed by 0 bases and J by 3 bases, leaving 14 bases between them. The germline V gene encodes CDR1 MNHEY and CDR2 SVGAGI. The CDR3 runs 16 residues.

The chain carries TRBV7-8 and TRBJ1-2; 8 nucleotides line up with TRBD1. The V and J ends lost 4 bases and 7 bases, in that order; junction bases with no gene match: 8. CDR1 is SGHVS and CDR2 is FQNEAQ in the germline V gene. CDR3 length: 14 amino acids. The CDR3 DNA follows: TGTGCCAGCAGCTCGGAAGACAGGGGTGCTGGCTACACCTTC. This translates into CASSSEDRGAGYTF.

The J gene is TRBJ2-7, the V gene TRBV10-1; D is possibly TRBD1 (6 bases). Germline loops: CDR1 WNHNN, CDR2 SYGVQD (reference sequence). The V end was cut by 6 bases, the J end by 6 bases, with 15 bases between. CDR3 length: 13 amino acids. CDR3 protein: CASSRDTKGEQYF. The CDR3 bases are TGCGCCAGCAGCCGGGACACAAAGGGCGAGCAGTACTTC.

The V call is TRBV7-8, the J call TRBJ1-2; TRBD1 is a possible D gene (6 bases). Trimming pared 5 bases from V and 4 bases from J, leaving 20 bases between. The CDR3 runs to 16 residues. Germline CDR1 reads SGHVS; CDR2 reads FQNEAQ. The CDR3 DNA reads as TGTGCCAGCAGCGGCGCGGGGGCAGGGTTGGTCTATGGCTACACCTTC. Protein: CASSGAGAGLVYGYTF.

CDR3 coding DNA: TGTGCCAGCAGCCAGAGATCAAAAACTAGCGGGAGCAACGATGAGCAGTTCTTC. It is translated as CASSQRSKTSGSNDEQFF. V and J are TRBV28 and TRBJ2-1; 11 nucleotides line up with TRBD2. CDR1 and CDR2 from the germline V gene are MDHEN and SYDVKM. This CDR3 contains 18 residues. The trim removed 6 bases at V and 8 bases at J, leaving 18 bases unmatched.

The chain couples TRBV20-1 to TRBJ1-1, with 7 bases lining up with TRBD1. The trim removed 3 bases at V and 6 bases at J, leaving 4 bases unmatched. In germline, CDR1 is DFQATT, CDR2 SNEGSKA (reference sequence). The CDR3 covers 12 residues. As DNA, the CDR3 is TGCAGTGCTAGTAGGGGGCGGGCTGAAGCTTTCTTT. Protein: CSASRGRAEAFF.

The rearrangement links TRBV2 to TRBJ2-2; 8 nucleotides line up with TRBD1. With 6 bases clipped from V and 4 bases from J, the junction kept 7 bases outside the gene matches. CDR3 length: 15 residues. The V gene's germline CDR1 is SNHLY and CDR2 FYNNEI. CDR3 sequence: CASSPQGALTGELFF. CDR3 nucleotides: TGTGCCAGCAGCCCCCAGGGGGCGCTCACCGGGGAGCTGTTTTTT.

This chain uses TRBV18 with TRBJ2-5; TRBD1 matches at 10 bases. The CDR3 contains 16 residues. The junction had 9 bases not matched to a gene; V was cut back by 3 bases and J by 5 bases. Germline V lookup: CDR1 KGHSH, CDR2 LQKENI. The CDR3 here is CASSPQGQGISETQYF. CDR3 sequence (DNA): TGTGCCAGCTCACCGCAGGGACAGGGGATCTCCGAGACCCAGTACTTC.

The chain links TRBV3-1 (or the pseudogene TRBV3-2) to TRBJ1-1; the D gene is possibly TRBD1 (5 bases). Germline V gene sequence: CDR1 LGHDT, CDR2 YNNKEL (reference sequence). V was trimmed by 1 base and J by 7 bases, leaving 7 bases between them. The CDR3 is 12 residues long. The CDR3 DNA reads TGTGCCAGCAGCCAAGTAGACAGTGAAGCTTTCTTT. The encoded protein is CASSQVDSEAFF.

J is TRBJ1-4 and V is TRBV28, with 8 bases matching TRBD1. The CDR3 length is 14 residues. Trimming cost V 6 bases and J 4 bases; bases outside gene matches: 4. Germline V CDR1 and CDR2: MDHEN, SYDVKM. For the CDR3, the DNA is TGTGCCAGCAGCCGACAGGGGTATAATGAAAAACTGTTTTTT. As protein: CASSRQGYNEKLFF.

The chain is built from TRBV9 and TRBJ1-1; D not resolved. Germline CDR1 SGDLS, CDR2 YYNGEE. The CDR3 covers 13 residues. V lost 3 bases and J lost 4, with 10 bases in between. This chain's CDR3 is CASSAFTSTEAFF. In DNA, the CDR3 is TGTGCCAGCAGCGCATTCACCAGCACTGAAGCTTTCTTT.

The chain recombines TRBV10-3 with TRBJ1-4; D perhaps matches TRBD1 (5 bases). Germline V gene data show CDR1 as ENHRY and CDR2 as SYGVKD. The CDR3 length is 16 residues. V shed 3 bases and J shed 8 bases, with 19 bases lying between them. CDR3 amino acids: CAISDHDSVLGEKLFF. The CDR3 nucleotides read TGTGCCATCAGTGACCACGACAGCGTTCTTGGCGAAAAACTGTTTTTT.

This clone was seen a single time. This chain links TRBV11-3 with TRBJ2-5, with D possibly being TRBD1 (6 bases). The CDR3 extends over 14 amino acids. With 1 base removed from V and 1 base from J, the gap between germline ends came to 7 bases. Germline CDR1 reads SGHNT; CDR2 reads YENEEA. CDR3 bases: TGTGCCAGCAGCTTAGGAGGGGGCCAAGAGACCCAGTACTTC. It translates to CASSLGGGQETQYF.

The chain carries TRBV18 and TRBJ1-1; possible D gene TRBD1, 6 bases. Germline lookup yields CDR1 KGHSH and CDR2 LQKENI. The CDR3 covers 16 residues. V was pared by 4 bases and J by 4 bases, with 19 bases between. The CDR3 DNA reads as TGTGCCAGCTCACTCAGACAGGTTGTTGGAACCACTGAAGCTTTCTTT. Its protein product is CASSLRQVVGTTEAFF.

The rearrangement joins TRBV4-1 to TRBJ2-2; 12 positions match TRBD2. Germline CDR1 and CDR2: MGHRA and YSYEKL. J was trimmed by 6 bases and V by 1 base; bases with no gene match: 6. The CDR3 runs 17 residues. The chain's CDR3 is CASSQASSGRASGELFF. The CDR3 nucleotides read TGCGCCAGCAGCCAAGCTTCTAGCGGGAGGGCCTCCGGGGAGCTGTTTTTT.

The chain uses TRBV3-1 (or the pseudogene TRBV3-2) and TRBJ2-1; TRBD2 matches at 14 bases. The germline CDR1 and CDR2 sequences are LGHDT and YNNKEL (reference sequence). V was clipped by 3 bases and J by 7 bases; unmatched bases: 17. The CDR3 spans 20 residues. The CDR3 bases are TGTGCCAGCAGCCACTCGGGACTAGCGGGGGTATCGGGCCCTGTAAATGAGCAGTTCTTC. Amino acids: CASSHSGLAGVSGPVNEQFF.

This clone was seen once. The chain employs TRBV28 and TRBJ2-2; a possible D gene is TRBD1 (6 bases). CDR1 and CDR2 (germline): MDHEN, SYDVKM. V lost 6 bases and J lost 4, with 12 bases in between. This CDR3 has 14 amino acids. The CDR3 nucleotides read TGTGCCAGCAGCGAAGGGGGTAGCACCGGGGAGCTGTTTTTT. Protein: CASSEGGSTGELFF.

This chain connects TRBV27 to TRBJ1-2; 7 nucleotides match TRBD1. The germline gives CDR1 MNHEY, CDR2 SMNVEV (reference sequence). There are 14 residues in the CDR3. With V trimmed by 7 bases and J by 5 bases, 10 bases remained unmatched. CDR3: CASKYSSQGYGYTF. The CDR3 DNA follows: TGTGCCAGCAAATATTCTTCACAGGGGTATGGCTACACCTTC.